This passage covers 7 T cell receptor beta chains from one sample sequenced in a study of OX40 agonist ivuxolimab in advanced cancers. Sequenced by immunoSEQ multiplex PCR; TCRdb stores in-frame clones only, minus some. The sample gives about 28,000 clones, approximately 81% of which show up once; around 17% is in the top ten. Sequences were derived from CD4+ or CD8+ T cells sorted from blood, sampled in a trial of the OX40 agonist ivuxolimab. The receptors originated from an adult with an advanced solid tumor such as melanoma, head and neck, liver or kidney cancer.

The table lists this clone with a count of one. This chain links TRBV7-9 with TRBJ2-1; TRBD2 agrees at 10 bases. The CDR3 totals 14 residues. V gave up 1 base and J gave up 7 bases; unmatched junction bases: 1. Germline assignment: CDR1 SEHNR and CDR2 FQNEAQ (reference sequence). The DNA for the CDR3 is TGTGCCAGCAGCTTAGTGACTAGCGGGAATGAGCAGTTCTTC. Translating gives CASSLVTSGNEQFF.

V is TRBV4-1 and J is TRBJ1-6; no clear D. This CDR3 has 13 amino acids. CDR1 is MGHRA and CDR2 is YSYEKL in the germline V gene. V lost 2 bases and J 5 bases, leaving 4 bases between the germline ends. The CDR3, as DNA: TGCGCCAGCAGCCAAATGAATAATTCACCCCTCCACTTT. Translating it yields CASSQMNNSPLHF.

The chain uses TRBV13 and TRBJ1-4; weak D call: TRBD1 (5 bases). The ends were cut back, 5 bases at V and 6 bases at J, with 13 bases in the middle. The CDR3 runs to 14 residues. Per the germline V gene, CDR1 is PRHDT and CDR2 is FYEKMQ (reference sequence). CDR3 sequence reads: CASSAGTTDEKLFF. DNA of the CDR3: TGTGCCAGCAGCGCCGGGACGACGGATGAAAAACTGTTTTTT.

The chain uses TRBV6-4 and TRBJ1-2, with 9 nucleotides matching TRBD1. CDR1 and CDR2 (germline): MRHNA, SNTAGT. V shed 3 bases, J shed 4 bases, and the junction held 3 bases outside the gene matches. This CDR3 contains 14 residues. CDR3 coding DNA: TGTGCCAGCAGTGAAGGGACAGGGAGCTATGGCTACACCTTC. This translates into CASSEGTGSYGYTF.

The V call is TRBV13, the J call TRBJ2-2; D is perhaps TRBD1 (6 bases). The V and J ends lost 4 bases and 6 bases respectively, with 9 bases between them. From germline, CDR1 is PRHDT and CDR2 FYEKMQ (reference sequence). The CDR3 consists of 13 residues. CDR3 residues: CASSWNRAGELFF. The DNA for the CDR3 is TGTGCCAGCAGCTGGAACAGGGCCGGGGAGCTGTTTTTT.

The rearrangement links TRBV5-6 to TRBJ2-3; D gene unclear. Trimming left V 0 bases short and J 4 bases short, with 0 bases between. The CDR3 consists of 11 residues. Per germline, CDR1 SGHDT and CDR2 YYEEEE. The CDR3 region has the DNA TGTGCCAGCAGCTTGGCAGATACGCAGTATTTT. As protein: CASSLADTQYF.

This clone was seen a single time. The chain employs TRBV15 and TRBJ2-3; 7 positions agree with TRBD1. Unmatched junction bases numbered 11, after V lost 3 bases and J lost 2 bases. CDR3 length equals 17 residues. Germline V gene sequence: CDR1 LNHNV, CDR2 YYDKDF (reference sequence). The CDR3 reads CATSRMGRQGFTDTQYF. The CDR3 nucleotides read TGTGCCACCAGCAGGATGGGTAGACAGGGATTCACAGATACGCAGTATTTT.